These 8 T cell receptor beta chains originate from one sample sequenced in a study of T cell responses to AZD1222 COVID-19 vaccine. Repertoires were generated with immunoSEQ multiplex PCR, while TCRdb's copy carries only in-frame clones and drops some. This table has roughly 100,000 clones, approximately 88% appearing once. The starting material was peripheral blood, obtained on day 0 of AZD1222 vaccination. All receptors derive from an adult in good health.

This chain connects TRBV5-1 to TRBJ2-1; D gene unclear. V lost 6 bases, J lost 8 bases, and 15 bases lay in between. CDR3 size: 13 residues. Germline CDR1 is SGHRS and CDR2 is YFSETQ. This CDR3 reads CASKVGSGDEQFF. CDR3 bases: TGCGCCAGCAAGGTGGGTTCAGGTGATGAGCAGTTCTTC.

The chain combines TRBV6-2 or TRBV6-3 with TRBJ1-3, with D possibly matching TRBD1 (6 bases). Trimming took 6 bases from V and 0 from J, leaving 15 bases between them. The CDR3 totals 16 residues. The germline gives CDR1 MNHEY, CDR2 SVGEGT. CDR3 amino acids: CASSRRQAHSGNTIYF. The CDR3 DNA sequence: TGTGCCAGCAGCCGGAGACAGGCCCACTCTGGAAACACCATATATTTT.

The gene calls are TRBV27 and TRBJ2-7; no firm D call. The germline gives CDR1 MNHEY, CDR2 SMNVEV (reference sequence). The CDR3 sequence is 14 residues long. Trimming took off 2 bases at V and 3 bases at J, with 11 bases between the two ends. CDR3 residues: CASSLARTGYEQYF. The CDR3 region has the DNA TGTGCCAGCAGTTTAGCTCGGACGGGCTACGAGCAGTACTTC.

The V and J genes are TRBV9 and TRBJ2-5; the match to TRBD1 covers 8 bases. Trimming removed 4 bases from V and 5 bases from J; junction bases left unmatched: 13. CDR3 length: 16 residues. Germline lookup yields CDR1 SGDLS and CDR2 YYNGEE. CDR3 amino acids: CASSPGVSGGKETQYF. Written as DNA, the CDR3 is TGTGCCAGCAGCCCGGGGGTGTCAGGGGGCAAGGAGACCCAGTACTTC.

The V call is TRBV19, the J call TRBJ1-5; D is ambiguous. Germline V CDR1 and CDR2: LNHDA, SQIVND (reference sequence). Trimming removed 6 bases at V and 3 bases at J, with 15 bases between. This CDR3 has 15 amino acids. This CDR3 is CASRGSLGHNQPQHF. The CDR3 bases are TGTGCCAGTAGGGGGTCCTTGGGCCACAATCAGCCCCAGCATTTT.

The V and J genes are TRBV28 and TRBJ1-1; tentative D call: TRBD1 (6 bases). Trimming took 6 bases from V and 1 from J, leaving 9 bases between them. CDR1 and CDR2 from the germline V gene are MDHEN and SYDVKM. The CDR3 runs to 13 residues. Here the CDR3 reads CASSIQGNTEAFF. The CDR3 nucleotides are TGTGCCAGCAGCATACAGGGGAACACTGAAGCTTTCTTT. The full variable domain, completed using reference TRBV28 and TRBJ1-1, is DVKVTQSSRYLVKRTGEKVFLECVQDMDHENMFWYRQDPGLGLRLIYFSYDVKMKEKGDIPEGYSVSREKKERFSLILESASTNQTSMYLCASSIQGNTEAFFGQGTRLTVV.

The V call is TRBV28, the J call TRBJ1-5, with 11 bases aligning to TRBD1. Trimming took 6 bases from V and 4 from J; bases not matched to a gene: 8. The germline V gene has CDR1 MDHEN and CDR2 SYDVKM. CDR3 length equals 16 residues. CDR3 bases: TGTGCCAGCAGCCCGGGGACAGGGGGTATTAATCAGCCCCAGCATTTT. Translated: CASSPGTGGINQPQHF.

V usage is TRBV6-2 or TRBV6-3 and J usage is TRBJ1-5, with 10 nucleotides matching TRBD1. With V trimmed by 6 bases and J by 2 bases, 4 bases remained unmatched. The CDR3 consists of 15 residues. CDR1 is MNHEY and CDR2 is SVGEGT in the germline V gene. Written as DNA, the CDR3 is TGTGCCAGCAGCCAGACAGGGGGCGGCAATCAGCCCCAGCATTTT. This sequence encodes CASSQTGGGNQPQHF.